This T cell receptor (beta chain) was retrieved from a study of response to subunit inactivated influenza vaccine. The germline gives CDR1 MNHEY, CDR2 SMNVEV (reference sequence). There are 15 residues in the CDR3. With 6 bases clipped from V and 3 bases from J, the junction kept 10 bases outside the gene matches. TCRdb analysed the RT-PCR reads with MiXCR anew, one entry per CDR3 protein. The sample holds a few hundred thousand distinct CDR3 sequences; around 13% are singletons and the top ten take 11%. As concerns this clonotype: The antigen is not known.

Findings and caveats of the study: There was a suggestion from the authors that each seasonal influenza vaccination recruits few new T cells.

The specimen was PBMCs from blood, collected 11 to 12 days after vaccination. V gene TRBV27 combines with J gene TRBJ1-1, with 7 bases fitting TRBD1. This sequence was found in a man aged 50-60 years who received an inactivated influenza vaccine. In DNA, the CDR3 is TGTGCCAGCAGCTTGGGAGGGGGCTGGGACACTGAAGCTTTCTTT. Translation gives CASSLGGGWDTEAFF.